Following are 2 T cell receptor beta chains from one sample sequenced in a study of neoadjuvant anti-PD-1 for oral cavity cancer. Only in-frame clones appear in the TCRdb table, and some are missing; sequencing was by immunoSEQ multiplex PCR. The data contain about 18,000 clones, about 65% of them singletons. The material was PBMCs, obtained before nivolumab (anti-PD-1) treatment. The source of these receptors is a person aged 35-79 years with oral cavity squamous cell carcinoma.

The chain recombines TRBV6-1 with TRBJ2-4; D not certain. Between the trimmed V and J ends, which lost 6 bases and 0 bases, there was a span of 12 bases. Germline V gene lookup returns CDR1 MNHNS and CDR2 SASEGT. The CDR3 runs 15 residues. This CDR3 reads CASRSETLAKNIQYF. CDR3 sequence (DNA): TGTGCCAGCAGATCGGAGACGTTAGCCAAAAACATTCAGTACTTC.

V usage is TRBV5-8 and J usage is TRBJ1-5; 7 bases match TRBD1. CDR1 and CDR2 from the germline V gene are SGHTS and YDEGEE. V lost 1 base to trimming and J lost 0 bases; unmatched junction nucleotides: 13. The CDR3 length is 19 residues. The CDR3 here is CASSLWALGTANSNQPQHF. The CDR3 bases are TGTGCCAGCAGCTTGTGGGCCCTGGGGACAGCAAATAGCAATCAGCCCCAGCATTTT.